Shown below are 12 T cell receptor beta chains from a single sample sequenced in a study of blood T cell repertoires in COVID-19. The repertoire was sequenced with immunoSEQ multiplex PCR; TCRdb's copy has only in-frame clones and lacks some. The sample lists 200,000 to 300,000 clones; 87% were seen once. Source material: peripheral blood. The receptors here all came from a woman aged 40 to 50 who had recovered from COVID-19.

CDR3 sequence reads: CASSEPGQEQFF. The DNA for the CDR3 is TGCGCCAGCAGCGAGCCGGGACAGGAGCAGTTCTTC. This chain joins TRBV5-1 and TRBJ2-1; 7 nucleotides align to TRBD1. The V gene's germline CDR1 is SGHRS and CDR2 YFSETQ. CDR3 size: 12 residues. J lost 10 bases, V lost 4 bases, and 5 bases had no gene match.

V usage is TRBV27 and J usage is TRBJ2-5; D unclear. V lost 8 bases, J lost 5 bases, and 12 bases lay in between. The CDR3 spans 12 residues. The germline CDR1 and CDR2 sequences are MNHEY and SMNVEV (reference sequence). In DNA form, the CDR3 reads TGTGCCAGCGGCTGGGTGGAGGAGACCCAGTACTTC. Amino acid sequence: CASGWVEETQYF.

The genes are TRBV18 and TRBJ2-7, with 11 bases identical to TRBD1. V was pared by 5 bases and J by 6 bases, with 9 bases of the junction left unmatched. Looked up from germline, CDR1 is KGHSH and CDR2 is LQKENI. The CDR3 contains 15 residues. For the CDR3, the DNA is TGTGCCAGCTCAGCAACCGGGACAGGGGGAGGCGAGCAGTACTTC. Residues: CASSATGTGGGEQYF. Using reference TRBV18 and TRBJ2-7 for the parts outside the CDR3, the full variable domain is NAGVMQNPRHLVRRRGQEARLRCSPMKGHSHVYWYRQLPEEGLKFMVYLQKENIIDESGMPKERFSAEFPKEGPSILRIQQVVRGDSAAYFCASSATGTGGGEQYFGPGTRLTVT.

The sample holds a few counts of this clone. This chain connects TRBV15 to TRBJ2-1, with D perhaps matching TRBD2 (5 bases). This CDR3 spans 13 amino acids. Trimming pared 7 bases from V and 5 bases from J, leaving 12 bases between. The germline V gene has CDR1 LNHNV and CDR2 YYDKDF (reference sequence). The CDR3 spells CATNRDYDNEQFF. The CDR3 DNA sequence: TGTGCCACCAACCGGGATTATGACAATGAGCAGTTCTTC.

This rearrangement joins TRBV13 to TRBJ1-2; the D is unclear. Germline-derived CDR1 and CDR2 are PRHDT and FYEKMQ (reference sequence). There are 14 residues in the CDR3. V lost 4 bases to trimming and J lost 6 bases, with 15 bases between them. The CDR3 region is CASSYSGSSHGYTF. Here the CDR3 DNA reads TGTGCCAGCAGCTATTCGGGAAGTTCCCATGGCTACACCTTC.

The chain carries TRBV12-3 or TRBV12-4 and TRBJ2-7; no clear D gene. Trimming left V 1 base short and J 5 bases short, with 9 bases between. The CDR3 runs 13 residues. DNA for the CDR3: TGTGCCAGCAGTTTAGGGGTCCAGGACGAGCAGTACTTC. Protein sequence: CASSLGVQDEQYF.

The rearrangement uses TRBV4-3 and TRBJ2-3; D possibly corresponds to TRBD1 (6 bases). The CDR3 covers 15 residues. Germline V gene lookup returns CDR1 LGHNA and CDR2 YSLEER. The V end was cut by 4 bases, the J end by 4 bases, with 15 bases between. The CDR3 bases are TGCGCCAGCAGCCGTCTTACAGGGACCGCAGATACGCAGTATTTT. Its protein product is CASSRLTGTADTQYF.

V is TRBV5-5 and J is TRBJ1-5; D is unclear. In germline, CDR1 is SGHKS, CDR2 YYEKEE (reference sequence). This CDR3 has 14 residues. The ends were cut back, 0 bases at V and 7 bases at J, with 11 bases in the middle. CDR3 residues: CASSLGGVGQPQHF. CDR3 sequence (DNA): TGTGCCAGCAGCTTGGGAGGCGTTGGGCAGCCCCAGCATTTT. The entire variable domain, with the rest obtained from reference TRBV5-5 and TRBJ1-5, is as follows: DAGVTQSPTHLIKTRGQQVTLRCSPISGHKSVSWYQQVLGQGPQFIFQYYEKEERGRGNFPDRFSARQFPNYSSELNVNALLLGDSALYLCASSLGGVGQPQHFGDGTRLSIL.

For the CDR3, the DNA is TGTGCCAGCAGCGTAGCTACGAGGACTGGGGCCAACGTCCTGACTTTC. This gives the protein CASSVATRTGANVLTF. This chain uses TRBV9 with TRBJ2-6, with D uncertain. CDR3 length: 16 residues. Per the germline V gene, CDR1 is SGDLS and CDR2 is YYNGEE. The V end lost 0 bases, the J end lost 2 bases, and 9 bases lay between the germline ends.

This clone was found a few times. This sequence joins TRBV9 and TRBJ1-2; 9 nucleotides line up with TRBD1. Germline V gene data show CDR1 as SGDLS and CDR2 as YYNGEE. There are 16 residues in the CDR3. J was trimmed by 7 bases and V by 5 bases; bases with no gene match: 15. This CDR3 reads CASSETGQGRGSGYTF. The DNA of the CDR3 is TGTGCCAGCAGTGAAACGGGACAGGGTAGGGGGTCTGGCTACACCTTC. Combining the CDR3 with reference TRBV9 and TRBJ1-2 gives the whole variable domain DSGVTQTPKHLITATGQRVTLRCSPRSGDLSVYWYQQSLDQGLQFLIQYYNGEERAKGNILERFSAQQFPDLHSELNLSSLELGDSALYFCASSETGQGRGSGYTFGSGTRLTVV.

The chain uses TRBV7-7 and TRBJ2-5; 10 bases agree with TRBD1. CDR3 size: 17 residues. V dropped 4 bases and J dropped 5; count of bases not matched to a gene: 13. In germline, CDR1 is SSHAT, CDR2 FNYEAQ (reference sequence). CDR3 DNA sequence: TGTGCCAGCAGCTCCGGCCCGGGACAGGGGACAGGTGAGACCCAGTACTTC. Translated, it gives CASSSGPGQGTGETQYF.

In its sample, this clone was seen once. The chain carries TRBV27 and TRBJ1-2, with D perhaps TRBD1 (6 bases). V lost 1 base and J 4 bases, leaving 19 bases between the germline ends. CDR3 length: 17 amino acids. Germline V lookup: CDR1 MNHEY, CDR2 SMNVEV (reference sequence). CDR3 in DNA: TGTGCCAGCAGTTTATGGGGCCCCAGGGGCGCAGGCTATGGCTACACCTTC. Its protein product is CASSLWGPRGAGYGYTF.